Presented here are 4 T cell receptor beta chains from one specimen sequenced in a study of T cell changes during pregnancy in multiple sclerosis. Profiling relied on immunoSEQ multiplex PCR, and the TCRdb table lists in-frame clones only, not all of them. Here the sample spans roughly 25,000 clones, around 86% being singletons. The sample consisted of CD8+ T cells from peripheral blood mononuclear cells, taken in the first trimester of pregnancy. Source of these receptors: a female donor in good health, enrolled as a control in a pregnancy study.

This chain links TRBV21-1 with TRBJ1-4; the table names TRBD1, a call not compared with the DNA. TRBV21-1 is described as a pseudogene. The CDR3 runs 13 residues. The CDR3 spells CASSKDNNEKLFF. The CDR3 DNA follows: TGTGCCAGCAGCAAAGACAACAATGAAAAACTGTTTTTT.

This sequence joins TRBV7-3 and TRBJ2-1; 9 bases are shared with TRBD2. With V trimmed by 1 base and J by 4 bases, 5 bases remained unmatched. This CDR3 comprises 16 residues. Germline values: CDR1 SGHTA, CDR2 FQGTGA. The CDR3 here is CASSLKAGGPYNEQFF. CDR3 sequence (DNA): TGTGCCAGCAGCTTAAAGGCGGGAGGGCCGTACAATGAGCAGTTCTTC.

The chain recombines TRBV19 with TRBJ2-7; possible D gene TRBD1, 5 bases. Between the trimmed V and J ends, which lost 1 base and 4 bases, there was a span of 11 bases. CDR1 is LNHDA and CDR2 is SQIVND in the germline V gene (reference sequence). The CDR3 runs 14 residues. The chain's CDR3 is CASSIAPGMYEQYF. The CDR3 DNA reads TGTGCCAGTAGTATAGCTCCAGGGATGTACGAGCAGTACTTC.

This clone has a single count. CDR3 loop: CASSQLGLAEQYF. The CDR3 DNA reads TGCGCCAGCAGCCAATTGGGACTAGCGGAGCAGTACTTC. The chain carries TRBV4-1 and TRBJ2-7, with TRBD2 matching over 10 bases. V was clipped by 2 bases and J by 7 bases; unmatched bases: 2. This CDR3 region has 13 residues. The germline gives CDR1 MGHRA, CDR2 YSYEKL.